The present TCR beta chain was sequenced within a study of blood T cell repertoires in COVID-19 (dated by TCRdb to 2020 to 2021). A note on the overall study: Collaborator samples came from the United States, Italy and Spain and covered acute and convalescent phases of COVID-19. The prospective study material was composed of cDNA or gDNA derived from T cells, B-cell-depleted T cells, or PBMCs. Deeply sampled blood TCRbeta repertoires from subjects exposed to, actively infected with, or recovered from COVID-19 were included in the dataset. A freely available public database, intended as a resource for researchers studying the immune response to SARS-CoV-2, is where the repertoires were released. Samples came from the ongoing ImmuneRACE study (first 160 participants) plus 1,254 subjects from 6 global collaborators. Sample metadata almost always included a de-identified subject ID, COVID-19 status, age in years and sex. Where available, HLA class I and class II types were obtained from metadata supplied by the sample provider rather than from assay-based typing. Beyond this particular receptor, the publication reports: How much clinical and demographic metadata was included differed by source and by participant, and the metadata was provided uncurated.

CDR1 and CDR2 are drawn from the germline V gene: LGHNA, YSLEER. The germline V end is reduced by 2 bases and the J end by 9 bases; junction bases left unmatched: 8. There are 15 amino acids in the CDR3, from cysteine to phenylalanine inclusive. Of the read, only the CDR3 DNA is kept; its 45 bases are in frame from base 1. Of note for this clone: Which antigen it targets is not known. Base qualities are not provided; no much larger clone lies one nucleotide away.

TCRbeta CDR3 regions were amplified from genomic DNA by means of the immunoSEQ Assay, a bias-controlled multiplex PCR. As for the original processing: Within the assay, amplification of reference gene primers was used to estimate how many nucleated cells each sample contained. To quantify the absolute abundance of each unique TCRbeta CDR3 rearrangement, sequence reads were collapsed and filtered. For each sample, productive Simpson clonality was calculated as the square root of Simpson's diversity index over productive rearrangements. As stored in TCRdb, this immuneACCESS dataset retains in-frame rearrangements with V and J assigned. A fraction of the clones does not appear; measured against another copy, unresolved V genes explain less than half of the discrepancy, and the remainder lacks a known reason. Clone size and the V and J calls come from that table; the DNA yielded D and trimming. Recorded for this sample are 26,000 or so clones; roughly 90% of them occurred a single time. The ten largest clonotypes hold about 15% of the sample.

Whole blood was collected in K2EDTA tubes by collaborating institutions according to the institutions' own protocols. For TCRbeta analysis, collaborator samples were shipped as frozen whole blood, as isolated PBMCs, or as DNA extracted from either sample type. The specimen was peripheral blood. Recombination linked TRBV4-3 to TRBJ2-4; the central 9 bases match TRBD2. The source of this sequence is a human donor with active COVID-19. The donor label of this sample is uncertain. The DNA sequence is as follows: TGCGCCAGCAGCCAACGCGGGAGGGCCAATGGCATTCAGTACTTC. Its protein product is CASSQRGRANGIQYF.